This is a list of T cell receptor beta chains from one sample in a study of Ad26.COV2.S vaccination and SARS-CoV-2 variants. Clones were read by immunoSEQ multiplex PCR, and TCRdb kept only the in-frame ones, dropping some. The sample carries around 380,000 clones, roughly nine tenths recorded once. The sample in question was peripheral blood, obtained in a trial of Ad26.COV2.S vaccine versus placebo. All receptors come from a person between 18 and 65 years old who received the Ad26.COV2.S COVID-19 vaccine or a placebo. CDR3s include the opening cysteine and the closing phenylalanine or tryptophan. A D gene is named only where the DNA matches it firmly. Clone size, where shown, is once, few, many, or a class for clones that have expanded.

D gene,J gene,clone size,V gene,CDR3 DNA,CDR3 protein
.,TRBJ1-2,.,TRBV6-5,TGTGCCAGCAGCCCCTCAGGAGGGGGCTATGGCTACACCTTC,CASSPSGGGYGYTF
TRBD1,TRBJ1-1,.,TRBV29-1,TGCAGCGTTGAAGATCAGGGGGCGGACACTGAAGCTTTCTTT,CSVEDQGADTEAFF
TRBD1,TRBJ1-5,.,TRBV3-1/TRBV3-2,TGTGCCAGCAGCCCTACAGGGGGCAATCAGCCCCAGCATTTT,CASSPTGGNQPQHF
TRBD1,TRBJ2-3,.,TRBV13,TGTGCCAGCAGCTTAGGATGGGACAGTGCACATAAAACGCAGTATTTT,CASSLGWDSAHKTQYF
.,TRBJ2-5,.,TRBV5-1,TGCGCCAGCAGCGCGACAACAGGGCGACAAGAGACCCAGTACTTC,CASSATTGRQETQYF
.,TRBJ2-3,.,TRBV25-1,TGTGCCAGCAGTGCCTCTCGCTCTCCCCGCACAGATACGCAGTATTTT,CASSASRSPRTDTQYF
.,TRBJ1-2,.,TRBV10-3,TGTGCCATCAGTGAGTCGAATACAGGGTACGCCTATGGCTACACCTTC,CAISESNTGYAYGYTF
.,TRBJ2-1,.,TRBV10-2,TGCGCCAGCAGTGAGGGGCAAACCCCTTACAATGAGCAGTTCTTC,CASSEGQTPYNEQFF
.,TRBJ2-5,.,TRBV2,TGTGCCAGCAGTGAAGCGCGGATGGCCCAGTACTTC,CASSEARMAQYF
TRBD1,TRBJ1-2,.,TRBV11-2,TGTGCCAGCAGCTTAGGGGACAGGGGATACTTC,CASSLGDRGYF
.,TRBJ1-2,.,TRBV11-2,TGTGCCAGCAGCTTAGAGCCCGGGTGGGTCTATGGCTACACCTTC,CASSLEPGWVYGYTF
.,TRBJ2-5,.,TRBV20-1,TGCAGTGCTAGAGTGACGGAGACCCAGTACTTC,CSARVTETQYF
TRBD1,TRBJ2-7,.,TRBV5-4,TGTGCCAGCAGCACCTACAGGGGTCGTTCCCCCTACGAGCAGTACTTC,CASSTYRGRSPYEQYF
.,TRBJ1-2,.,TRBV6-6,TGTGCCAGCAGTTACTCGAGTGGGCTTTCTAACTATGGCTACACCTTC,CASSYSSGLSNYGYTF
.,TRBJ2-3,.,TRBV7-9,TGTGCCAGCTCGGGGTGGGCAGATACGCAGTATTTT,CASSGWADTQYF
.,TRBJ2-7,.,TRBV6-5,TGTGCCAGCAGTTACAGGACAGAAACGTCCGAGCAGTACTTC,CASSYRTETSEQYF
.,TRBJ1-3,few,TRBV5-1,TGCGCCAGCAGTCCTAGGACAACTAGCTCTGGAAACACCATATATTTT,CASSPRTTSSGNTIYF
.,TRBJ2-5,.,TRBV7-8,TGTGCCAGCAGCTTAGATCATTTAGAGACCCAGTACTTC,CASSLDHLETQYF
.,TRBJ1-2,.,TRBV19,TGTGCCAGTAGTATAGCCTACCGTCTGGGCAACTATGGCTACACCTTC,CASSIAYRLGNYGYTF
TRBD2,TRBJ2-5,.,TRBV5-4,TGTGCCAGCAGCTTGGGGCCCGGGACTAGCGGGGGGATAGAAGAGACCCAGTACTTC,CASSLGPGTSGGIEETQYF
.,TRBJ1-1,.,TRBV7-9,TGTGCCAGCACCCCGGGGGGGGCTAGTAACACTGAAGCTTTCTTT,CASTPGGASNTEAFF
TRBD2,TRBJ2-3,once,TRBV6-2/TRBV6-3,TGTGCCAGCATCCCCCCAAACGGGGGGGCGGATACGCAGTATTTT,CASIPPNGGADTQYF
.,TRBJ1-4,many,TRBV5-8,TGTGCCAGCAGCTTGCTCGGGATAGAGGAAAAACTGTTTTTT,CASSLLGIEEKLFF
TRBD1,TRBJ2-7,.,TRBV7-9,TGTGCCAGCAGCCTCAATGCCGGGACAGGCTACGCCTCCTACGAGCAGTACTTC,CASSLNAGTGYASYEQYF
.,TRBJ2-7,.,TRBV28,TGTGCCAGCAGTTCGCAGGGCCCTAGGTCCTACGAGCAGTACTTC,CASSSQGPRSYEQYF
TRBD1,TRBJ1-3,.,TRBV2,TGTGCCAGCAGTTTAGCCCGGACAGGAGGAAACACCATATATTTT,CASSLARTGGNTIYF
TRBD1,TRBJ1-4,many,TRBV19,TGTGCCAGTAGTTACTCGCGGACAGGGTACGAAAAACTGTTTTTT,CASSYSRTGYEKLFF
TRBD2,TRBJ2-1,.,TRBV4-1,TGCGCCAGCAGCCTTACTAGCGGGGTTTTCAATGAGCAGTTCTTC,CASSLTSGVFNEQFF
.,TRBJ2-7,.,TRBV6-2/TRBV6-3,TGTGCCAGCAGTGGATCGACAGACTCCTACGAGCAGTACTTC,CASSGSTDSYEQYF
TRBD1,TRBJ1-3,.,TRBV6-5,TGTGCCAGCAGAAACATCAGGGGGAACACCATATATTTT,CASRNIRGNTIYF
TRBD2,TRBJ2-3,.,TRBV10-3,TGTGCCATCAGTGAGTCGAGAGCGGGGGGCACAGATACGCAGTATTTT,CAISESRAGGTDTQYF
TRBD1,TRBJ2-7,.,TRBV5-4,TGTGCCAGCAGCTTGGATACAGGGGGGCAATACGAGCAGTACTTC,CASSLDTGGQYEQYF
.,TRBJ1-6,.,TRBV3-1/TRBV3-2,TGTGCCAGCAGCCAAGATAACGGGAATAATTCACCCCTCCACTTT,CASSQDNGNNSPLHF
TRBD1,TRBJ1-5,.,TRBV19,TGTGCCAGTAGTACACAGGGGATCGAGCAGCCCCAGCATTTT,CASSTQGIEQPQHF
.,TRBJ2-3,.,TRBV5-5,TGTGCCAGCACGGTCGAAACAGATACGCAGTATTTT,CASTVETDTQYF
TRBD2,TRBJ2-7,.,TRBV30,TGTGCCTGGAACGGCGGGGGTTACGAGCAGTACTTC,CAWNGGGYEQYF
.,TRBJ2-7,once,TRBV2,TGTGCCAGCATTCAGGTGGATAGAGAATACGAGCAGTACTTC,CASIQVDREYEQYF
.,TRBJ2-3,.,TRBV6-4,TGTGCCAGCAGTGACTCCCGGGGGTTAGATACGCAGTATTTT,CASSDSRGLDTQYF
.,TRBJ1-4,.,TRBV5-4,TGTGCCAGCAGCCCGCAAGGGCGGCAAAATGAAAAACTGTTTTTT,CASSPQGRQNEKLFF
TRBD1,TRBJ1-1,once,TRBV29-1,TGCAGCGTTCTGACTTCCGGGACAGGGAACACTGAAGCTTTCTTT,CSVLTSGTGNTEAFF
TRBD2,TRBJ2-2,once,TRBV19,TGTGCCAGTAGTATAGGCCTAGCGGGGGAGACCGGGGAGCTGTTTTTT,CASSIGLAGETGELFF
.,TRBJ1-2,.,TRBV6-5,TGTGCCAGCAGGCCGGACAGCTCCTATGGCTACACCTTC,CASRPDSSYGYTF
.,TRBJ2-7,.,TRBV2,TGTGCCAGCAGTGCACCACGGGCAGCTCTCTACGAGCAGTACTTC,CASSAPRAALYEQYF
.,TRBJ2-3,.,TRBV5-4,TGTGCCAGCACGGGGCAGGGTTCAGATACGCAGTATTTT,CASTGQGSDTQYF
.,TRBJ1-4,.,TRBV4-1,TGCGCCAGCAGCCCTTTCTGGGCCGAACAAAAACTGTTTTTT,CASSPFWAEQKLFF
.,TRBJ1-5,.,TRBV30,TGTGCCTGGAGCATTGGTTTGGGCAGGGGAGTAGGTCAGCCCCAGCATTTT,CAWSIGLGRGVGQPQHF
.,TRBJ2-7,.,TRBV9,TGTGCCAGCAGCGTAGGTCTGAGCAACTACGAGCAGTACTTC,CASSVGLSNYEQYF
.,TRBJ2-7,.,TRBV6-4,TGTGCCAGCAGTGATCCGTACGAGCAGTACTTC,CASSDPYEQYF
.,TRBJ1-4,.,TRBV4-1,TGCGCCAGCAGCCAAGGAGAGGGTGAAAAACTGTTTTTT,CASSQGEGEKLFF
.,TRBJ1-4,.,TRBV4-1,TGCGCCAGCAGTCTAGGGACCGATAATGAAAAACTGTTTTTT,CASSLGTDNEKLFF
.,TRBJ1-4,.,TRBV18,TGTGCCAGCTCACCACCAAGGGGTGGGGGTGAAAAACTGTTTTTT,CASSPPRGGGEKLFF
TRBD2,TRBJ2-5,.,TRBV5-4,TGTGCCAGCAGCGTGACTAGCGGGGGGGCCCGGGAGACCCAGTACTTC,CASSVTSGGARETQYF
TRBD2,TRBJ2-7,few,TRBV4-1,TGCGCCAGCAGCCAATCGCGGGGGGAACCCTACGAGCAGTACTTC,CASSQSRGEPYEQYF
TRBD2,TRBJ2-5,.,TRBV7-9,TGTGCCAGCAGCACCACTACTAGCGGACCACAAGAGACCCAGTACTTC,CASSTTTSGPQETQYF